The clone carrying this T cell receptor beta chain was seen a few times. Its antigen is not identified. The data are from a study of T cells after yellow fever vaccination. General study results and limits: Reappearance after the booster was observed for most primary-vaccination clones (roughly 97% CD4, roughly 90% CD8). Overlap between CD4 and CD8 compartments was detected for a small share of clonotypes.

CDR1 LNHNV and CDR2 YYDKDF come from the germline V gene (reference sequence). Deletions cut 1 base from V and 1 base from J, with 11 bases between. The CDR3 loop spans 16 amino acids. In making TCR cDNA, 5'RACE template switching added a universal primer site and UMIs to it. TCRdb called the 5' RACE reads again in MiXCR, with one record for every CDR3 protein. The sample shows 80,000 to 100,000 distinct CDR3 sequences, around 5.5% of them seen only once. This TCR was recovered from a man between 18 and 35 years old who received the YFV17D yellow fever vaccine. The sample consisted of CD8+ T cells sorted from PBMCs, taken 10 days after the yellow fever booster vaccination. The chain is built from TRBV15 and TRBJ1-5; unclear D gene. CDR3 DNA: TGTGCCACCAGCAGAGGACCCACTCCGAGCAATCAGCCCCAGCATTTT. Protein: CATSRGPTPSNQPQHF.